This T cell receptor (beta chain) was sequenced for a study of T cell changes during pregnancy in multiple sclerosis. TCRdb keeps only in-frame clones here, not all; method: immunoSEQ multiplex PCR. The table has about 75,000 clones, approximately 95% seen once. CDR1 is SGHAT and CDR2 is FQDESV in the germline V gene (reference sequence). This CDR3 comprises 14 residues. Trimming stripped 1 base from V and 3 bases from J, with 9 bases between. The origin of this receptor is a female donor with multiple sclerosis, enrolled in a pregnancy study. Specimen: CD4+ T cells from peripheral blood mononuclear cells, collected after pregnancy. The chain recombines TRBV11-1 with TRBJ1-1; perhaps TRBD1 as D (6 bases). CDR3 sequence (DNA): TGTGCCAGCAGCTTAGGACAGGTCTACACTGAAGCTTTCTTT. Translation gives CASSLGQVYTEAFF.